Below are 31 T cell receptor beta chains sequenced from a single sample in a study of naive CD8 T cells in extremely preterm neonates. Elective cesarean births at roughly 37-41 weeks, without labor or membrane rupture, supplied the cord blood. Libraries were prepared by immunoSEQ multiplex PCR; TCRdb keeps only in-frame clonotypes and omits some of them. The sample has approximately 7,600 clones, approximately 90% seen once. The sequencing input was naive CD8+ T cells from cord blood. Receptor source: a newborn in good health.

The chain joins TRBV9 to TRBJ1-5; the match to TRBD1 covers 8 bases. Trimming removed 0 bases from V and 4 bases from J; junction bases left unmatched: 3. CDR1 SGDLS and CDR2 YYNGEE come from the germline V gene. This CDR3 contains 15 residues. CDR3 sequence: CASSVGTGKNQPQHF. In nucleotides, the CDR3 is TGTGCCAGCAGCGTAGGGACAGGGAAGAATCAGCCCCAGCATTTT.

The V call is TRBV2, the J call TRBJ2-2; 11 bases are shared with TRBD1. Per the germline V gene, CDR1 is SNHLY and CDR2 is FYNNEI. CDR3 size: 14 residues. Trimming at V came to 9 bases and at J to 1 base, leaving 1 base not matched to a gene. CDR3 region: CARDRGQNTGELFF. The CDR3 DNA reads TGTGCCAGGGACAGGGGGCAGAACACCGGGGAGCTGTTTTTT.

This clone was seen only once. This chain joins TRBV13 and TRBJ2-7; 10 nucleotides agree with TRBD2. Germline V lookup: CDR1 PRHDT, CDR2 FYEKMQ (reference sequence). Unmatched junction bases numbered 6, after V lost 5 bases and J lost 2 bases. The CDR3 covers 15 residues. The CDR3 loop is CASSLAGLATYEQYF. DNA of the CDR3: TGTGCCAGCAGCCTCGCGGGACTAGCGACCTACGAGCAGTACTTC.

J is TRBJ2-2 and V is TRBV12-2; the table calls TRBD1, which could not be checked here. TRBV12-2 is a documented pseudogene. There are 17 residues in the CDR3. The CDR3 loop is CASRLVVGGVNTGELFF. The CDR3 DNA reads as TGTGCAAGTCGCTTAGTGGTAGGGGGAGTTAACACCGGGGAGCTGTTTTTT.

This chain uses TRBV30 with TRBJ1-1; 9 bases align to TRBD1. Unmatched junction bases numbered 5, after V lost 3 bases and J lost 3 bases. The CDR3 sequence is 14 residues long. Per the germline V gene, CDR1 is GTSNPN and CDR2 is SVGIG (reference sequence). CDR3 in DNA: TGTGCCTGGAGCACAGGGGGCTCGGACACTGAAGCTTTCTTT. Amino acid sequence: CAWSTGGSDTEAFF.

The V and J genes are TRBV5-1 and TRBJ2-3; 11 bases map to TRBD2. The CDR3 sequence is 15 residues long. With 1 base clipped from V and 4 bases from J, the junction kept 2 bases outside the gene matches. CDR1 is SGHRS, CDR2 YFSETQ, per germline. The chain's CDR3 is CASSLTSGSPDTQYF. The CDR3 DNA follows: TGCGCCAGCAGCTTGACTAGCGGGAGCCCAGATACGCAGTATTTT.

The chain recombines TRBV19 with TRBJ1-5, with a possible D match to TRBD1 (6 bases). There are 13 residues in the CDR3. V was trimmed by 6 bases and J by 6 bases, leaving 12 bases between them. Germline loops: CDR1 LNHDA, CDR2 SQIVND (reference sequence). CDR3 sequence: CASSQGRAQPQHF. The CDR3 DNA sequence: TGTGCCAGTAGCCAGGGGAGGGCTCAGCCCCAGCATTTT. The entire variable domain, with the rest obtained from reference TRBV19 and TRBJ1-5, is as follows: DGGITQSPKYLFRKEGQNVTLSCEQNLNHDAMYWYRQDPGQGLRLIYYSQIVNDFQKGDIAEGYSVSREKKESFPLTVTSAQKNPTAFYLCASSQGRAQPQHFGDGTRLSIL.

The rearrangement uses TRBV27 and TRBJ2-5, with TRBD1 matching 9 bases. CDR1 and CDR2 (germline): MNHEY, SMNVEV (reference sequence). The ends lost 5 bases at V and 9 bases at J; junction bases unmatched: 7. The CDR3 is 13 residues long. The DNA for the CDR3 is TGTGCCAGCAGTCCTGGACAGGGGAGGGCCCAGTACTTC. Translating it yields CASSPGQGRAQYF.

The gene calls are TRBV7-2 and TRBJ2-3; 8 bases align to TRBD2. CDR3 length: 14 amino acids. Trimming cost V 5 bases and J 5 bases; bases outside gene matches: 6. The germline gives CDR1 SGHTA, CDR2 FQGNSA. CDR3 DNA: TGTGCCAGCAGCCTAGGGACTAGTGTAGATACGCAGTATTTT. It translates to CASSLGTSVDTQYF.

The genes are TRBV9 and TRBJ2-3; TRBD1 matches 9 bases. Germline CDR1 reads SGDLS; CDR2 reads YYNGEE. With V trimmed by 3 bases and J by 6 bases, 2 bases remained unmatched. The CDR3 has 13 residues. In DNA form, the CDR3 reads TGTGCCAGCAGCGGGGACAGGGCGGATACGCAGTATTTT. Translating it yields CASSGDRADTQYF.

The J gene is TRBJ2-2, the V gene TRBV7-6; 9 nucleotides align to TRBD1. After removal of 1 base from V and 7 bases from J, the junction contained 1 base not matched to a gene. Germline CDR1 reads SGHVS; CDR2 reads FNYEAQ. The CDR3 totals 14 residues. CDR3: CASSLGTGVGELFF. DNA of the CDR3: TGTGCCAGCAGCTTAGGGACAGGGGTCGGGGAGCTGTTTTTT.

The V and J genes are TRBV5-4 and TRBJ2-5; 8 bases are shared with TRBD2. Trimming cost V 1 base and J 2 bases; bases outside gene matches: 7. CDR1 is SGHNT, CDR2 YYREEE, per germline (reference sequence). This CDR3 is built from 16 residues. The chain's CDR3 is CASSLYQRGIQETQYF. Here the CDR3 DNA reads TGTGCCAGCAGCTTGTACCAGCGGGGGATTCAAGAGACCCAGTACTTC.

Here the CDR3 DNA reads TGTGCCAGCAGCGTAGCCCCCGTGACAGATACGCAGTATTTT. Amino acids: CASSVAPVTDTQYF. The chain links TRBV9 to TRBJ2-3; D is undetermined. The germline CDR1 and CDR2 sequences are SGDLS and YYNGEE. The CDR3 is made up of 14 amino acids. The germline V and J ends were trimmed by 0 bases and 3 bases, with 8 bases remaining between them. Together with reference TRBV9 and TRBJ2-3, the CDR3 gives the full variable domain: DSGVTQTPKHLITATGQRVTLRCSPRSGDLSVYWYQQSLDQGLQFLIQYYNGEERAKGNILERFSAQQFPDLHSELNLSSLELGDSALYFCASSVAPVTDTQYFGPGTRLTVL.

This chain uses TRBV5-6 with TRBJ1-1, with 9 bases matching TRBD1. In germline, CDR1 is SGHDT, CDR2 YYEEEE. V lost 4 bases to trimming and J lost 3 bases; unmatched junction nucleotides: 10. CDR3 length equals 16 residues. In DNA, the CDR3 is TGTGCCAGCAGCCCCGACAGGGGGACCATAGACACTGAAGCTTTCTTT. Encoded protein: CASSPDRGTIDTEAFF.

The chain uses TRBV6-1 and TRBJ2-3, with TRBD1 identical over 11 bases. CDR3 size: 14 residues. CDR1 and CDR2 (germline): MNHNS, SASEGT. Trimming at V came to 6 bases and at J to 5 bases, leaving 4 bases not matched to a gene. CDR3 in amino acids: CASRPDRGRDTQYF. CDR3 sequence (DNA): TGTGCCAGCAGACCGGACAGGGGGCGAGATACGCAGTATTTT.

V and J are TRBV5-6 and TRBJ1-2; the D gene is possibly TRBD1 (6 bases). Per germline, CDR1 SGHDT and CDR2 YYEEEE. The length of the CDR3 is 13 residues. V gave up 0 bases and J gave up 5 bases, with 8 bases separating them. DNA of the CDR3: TGTGCCAGCAGCTTGGGCAGGGGTTATGGCTACACCTTC. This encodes CASSLGRGYGYTF.

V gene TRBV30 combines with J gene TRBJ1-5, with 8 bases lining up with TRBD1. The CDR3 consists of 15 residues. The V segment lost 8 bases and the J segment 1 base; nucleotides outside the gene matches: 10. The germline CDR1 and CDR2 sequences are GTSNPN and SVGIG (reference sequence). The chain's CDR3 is CAGSTGGHSNQPQHF. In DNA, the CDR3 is TGTGCCGGATCTACAGGGGGGCACAGCAATCAGCCCCAGCATTTT.

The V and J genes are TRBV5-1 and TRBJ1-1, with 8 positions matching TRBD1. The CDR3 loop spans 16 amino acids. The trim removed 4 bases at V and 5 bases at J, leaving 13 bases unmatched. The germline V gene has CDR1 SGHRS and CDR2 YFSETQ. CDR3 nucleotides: TGCGCCAGCAGCGCGCAGGGGGCGCAGGGTCAGACTGAAGCTTTCTTT. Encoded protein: CASSAQGAQGQTEAFF. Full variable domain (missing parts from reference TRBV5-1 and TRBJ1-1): KAGVTQTPRYLIKTRGQQVTLSCSPISGHRSVSWYQQTPGQGLQFLFEYFSETQRNKGNFPGRFSGRQFSNSRSEMNVSTLELGDSALYLCASSAQGAQGQTEAFFGQGTRLTVV.

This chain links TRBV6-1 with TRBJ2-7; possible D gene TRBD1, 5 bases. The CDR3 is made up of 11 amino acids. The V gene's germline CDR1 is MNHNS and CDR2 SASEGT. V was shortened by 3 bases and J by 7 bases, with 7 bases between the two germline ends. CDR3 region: CASSEGREQYF. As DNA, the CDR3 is TGTGCCAGCAGTGAGGGGCGAGAGCAGTACTTC.

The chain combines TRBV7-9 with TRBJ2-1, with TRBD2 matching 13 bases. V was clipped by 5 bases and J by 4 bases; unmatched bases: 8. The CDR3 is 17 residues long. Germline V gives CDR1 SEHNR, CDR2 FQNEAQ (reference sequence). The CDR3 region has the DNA TGTGCCAGCAGCCCCGGACTAGCGGGAGTAGGTTACAATGAGCAGTTCTTC. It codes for CASSPGLAGVGYNEQFF.

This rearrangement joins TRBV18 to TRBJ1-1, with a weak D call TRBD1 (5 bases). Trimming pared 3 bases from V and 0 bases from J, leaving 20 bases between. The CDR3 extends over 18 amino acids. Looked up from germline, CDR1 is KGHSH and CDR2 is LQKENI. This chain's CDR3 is CASSPLAPIRDLNTEAFF. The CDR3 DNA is TGTGCCAGCTCACCCCTCGCCCCTATCAGGGACTTGAACACTGAAGCTTTCTTT.

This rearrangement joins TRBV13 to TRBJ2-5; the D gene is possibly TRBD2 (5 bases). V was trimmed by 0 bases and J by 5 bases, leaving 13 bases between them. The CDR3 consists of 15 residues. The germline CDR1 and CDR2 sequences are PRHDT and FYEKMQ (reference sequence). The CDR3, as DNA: TGTGCCAGCAGCTTAGGAAGCGGAGCACGGGAGACCCAGTACTTC. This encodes CASSLGSGARETQYF.

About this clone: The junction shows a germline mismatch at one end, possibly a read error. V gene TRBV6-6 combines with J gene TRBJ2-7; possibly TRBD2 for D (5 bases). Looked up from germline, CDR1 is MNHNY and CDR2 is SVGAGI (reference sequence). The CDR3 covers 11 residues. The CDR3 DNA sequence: TGTGCCACATCAGAGGGCTACGAGCAGTGCTTC. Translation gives CATSEGYEQCF.

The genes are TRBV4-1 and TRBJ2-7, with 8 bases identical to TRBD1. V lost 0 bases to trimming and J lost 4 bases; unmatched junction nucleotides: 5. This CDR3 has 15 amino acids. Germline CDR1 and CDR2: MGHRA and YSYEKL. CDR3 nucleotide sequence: TGCGCCAGCAGCCAAGATGTGACAGGGGTGTACGAGCAGTACTTC. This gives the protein CASSQDVTGVYEQYF.

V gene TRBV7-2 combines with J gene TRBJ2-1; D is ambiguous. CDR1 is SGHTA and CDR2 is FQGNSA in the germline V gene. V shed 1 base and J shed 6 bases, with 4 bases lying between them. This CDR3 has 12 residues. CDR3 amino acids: CASSLVSNEQFF. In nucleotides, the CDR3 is TGTGCCAGCAGCTTAGTCTCCAATGAGCAGTTCTTC. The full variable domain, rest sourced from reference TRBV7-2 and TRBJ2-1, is GAGVSQSPSNKVTEKGKDVELRCDPISGHTALYWYRQSLGQGLEFLIYFQGNSAPDKSGLPSDRFSAERTGGSVSTLTIQRTQQEDSAVYLCASSLVSNEQFFGPGTRLTVL.

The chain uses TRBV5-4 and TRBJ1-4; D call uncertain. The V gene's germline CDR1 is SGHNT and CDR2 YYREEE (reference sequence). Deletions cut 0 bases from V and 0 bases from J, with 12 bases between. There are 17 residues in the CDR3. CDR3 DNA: TGTGCCAGCAGCTTGGCAGAGACGAGGGCAACTAATGAAAAACTGTTTTTT. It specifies CASSLAETRATNEKLFF.

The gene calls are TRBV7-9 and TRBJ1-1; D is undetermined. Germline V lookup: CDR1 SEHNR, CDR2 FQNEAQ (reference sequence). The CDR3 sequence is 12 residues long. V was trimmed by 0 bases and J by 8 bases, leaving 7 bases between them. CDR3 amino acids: CASSLAVQEAFF. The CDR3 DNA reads TGTGCCAGCAGCTTAGCGGTACAGGAAGCTTTCTTT.

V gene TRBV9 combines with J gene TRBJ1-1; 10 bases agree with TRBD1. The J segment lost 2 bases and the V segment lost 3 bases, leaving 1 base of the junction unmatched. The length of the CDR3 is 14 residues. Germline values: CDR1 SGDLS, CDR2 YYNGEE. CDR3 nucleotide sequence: TGTGCCAGCAGCGGGGACAGGGGAAACACTGAAGCTTTCTTT. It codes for CASSGDRGNTEAFF.

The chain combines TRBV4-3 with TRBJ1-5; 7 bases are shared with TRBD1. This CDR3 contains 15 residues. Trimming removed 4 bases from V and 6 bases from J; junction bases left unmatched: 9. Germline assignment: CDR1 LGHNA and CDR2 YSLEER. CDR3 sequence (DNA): TGCGCCAGCAGCCTTCAACAGGGGCAGGGTCAGCCCCAGCATTTT. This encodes CASSLQQGQGQPQHF.

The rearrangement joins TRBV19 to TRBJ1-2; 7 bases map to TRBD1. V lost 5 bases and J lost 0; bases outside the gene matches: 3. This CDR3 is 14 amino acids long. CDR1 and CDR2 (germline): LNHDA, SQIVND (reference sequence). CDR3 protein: CASSGGTANYGYTF. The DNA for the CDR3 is TGTGCCAGTAGTGGAGGGACAGCTAACTATGGCTACACCTTC.

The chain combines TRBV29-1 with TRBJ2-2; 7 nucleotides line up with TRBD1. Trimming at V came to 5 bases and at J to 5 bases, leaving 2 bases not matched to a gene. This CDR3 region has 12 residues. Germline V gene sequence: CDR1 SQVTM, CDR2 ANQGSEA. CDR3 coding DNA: TGCAGCGTTTACAGGGGTACCGGGGAGCTGTTTTTT. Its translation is CSVYRGTGELFF.